The subject of this entry is one T cell receptor beta chain. The antigen is undetermined. Trimming cost V 0 bases and J 4 bases, with 10 bases left between them. The CDR3 is 15 amino acids. Germline CDR1 reads KGHSH; CDR2 reads LQKENI. This record comes from a study of CD8 T cells in ankylosing spondylitis. Findings and limits, study-wide: A number of the motif variants had already been described in reactive arthritis synovial fluid and blood. A TCR beta motif made of several highly homologous variants seemed typical of ankylosing spondylitis blood. Significant enrichment of disease-linked clones was reportedly seen in matched ankylosing spondylitis synovial fluid.

The TCR beta libraries were generated through quantitative 5'-RACE incorporating molecular barcodes. MiXCR, run by TCRdb on the 5' RACE reads, gives a single entry per CDR3 protein. The repertoire holds 250,000 or so distinct CDR3 sequences, with 9.5% to 12% as singletons. The TCR sequence derives from a male donor with ankylosing spondylitis or in good health (not recorded which). The sequenced material came from blood, either unsorted or a sorted T cell fraction (not recorded which). The chain recombines TRBV18 with TRBJ1-5; D gene unclear. CDR3 bases: TGTGCCAGCTCACCACCGACGGCAGTGAATCAGCCCCAGCATTTT. This sequence encodes CASSPPTAVNQPQHF. Drawing the rest from reference TRBV18 and TRBJ1-5, the complete variable domain is NAGVMQNPRHLVRRRGQEARLRCSPMKGHSHVYWYRQLPEEGLKFMVYLQKENIIDESGMPKERFSAEFPKEGPSILRIQQVVRGDSAAYFCASSPPTAVNQPQHFGDGTRLSIL.